This T cell receptor beta chain is drawn from a study of blood T cell repertoires in COVID-19. Study details: The analysed material was cDNA or gDNA that came from T cells, B-cell-depleted T cells, or PBMCs.

In the original analysis: By means of reference gene primer amplification, nucleated cell counts were estimated. Sequencing was performed with immunoSEQ multiplex PCR; in TCRdb, only in-frame clones are kept and a portion is missing. Clone size and the V and J calls come from that table; the DNA yielded D and trimming. The sample holds under 250,000 clones; 75% to 90% are singletons and the top ten take approximately 5.2%. The CDR3 totals 15 residues. V dropped 1 base and J dropped 4; count of bases not matched to a gene: 3. The germline V gene has CDR1 SGDLS and CDR2 YYNGEE. Enrolment of Seattle patients took place during active infection, and they were followed longitudinally. This clone was seen just once.

This sequence joins TRBV9 and TRBJ2-1; 9 bases are shared with TRBD2. The sample consisted of peripheral blood. The clonotype originates from a woman between 70 and 85 years old with COVID-19, enrolled during active disease. The CDR3 protein is CASSVSSGRYNEQFF. The CDR3 nucleotides are TGTGCCAGCAGCGTATCCAGCGGGAGGTACAATGAGCAGTTCTTC.